The 29 T cell receptor beta chains below come from one sample, sequenced in a study of OX40 agonist ivuxolimab in advanced cancers. Library generation was performed with the immunoSEQ multiplex PCR assay. Sourced from immuneACCESS, this table was stored by TCRdb with only in-frame sequences that have V and J called. A share of the clones is absent; for the studies checked, an unresolved V gene accounts for under half, and the remainder has no known explanation. The sample profile shows fewer than 90,000 clones; over 75% of them were found once. Less than 4% of the sample is taken by the ten largest. The source material was CD4+ or CD8+ T cells sorted from blood, sampled in a trial of the OX40 agonist ivuxolimab. The source is an adult with an advanced solid tumor such as melanoma, head and neck, liver or kidney cancer.

This chain links TRBV7-2 with TRBJ1-4; 7 nucleotides agree with TRBD1. Germline V gives CDR1 SGHTA, CDR2 FQGNSA. The junction had 7 bases not matched to a gene; V was cut back by 5 bases and J by 4 bases. The CDR3 is 15 amino acids. CDR3 nucleotide sequence: TGTGCCAGCAGCCCGCAGACAGGGCTTAATGAAAAACTGTTTTTT. Translating it yields CASSPQTGLNEKLFF.

The chain is built from TRBV7-3 and TRBJ2-7, with 8 positions matching TRBD1. V gave up 5 bases and J gave up 7 bases; unmatched junction bases: 13. CDR1 is SGHTA and CDR2 is FQGTGA in the germline V gene. The CDR3 contains 15 residues. CDR3 in DNA: TGTGCCAGCAGCCCCCTTGGACAGGGATTTGGTGAGCAGTACTTC. Its protein product is CASSPLGQGFGEQYF.

The chain joins TRBV6-5 to TRBJ2-6; D tentatively reads TRBD1 or TRBD2 (5 bases each). This CDR3 is 12 amino acids long. Trimming left V 0 bases short and J 15 bases short, with 9 bases between. The germline CDR1 and CDR2 sequences are MNHEY and SVGAGI. The CDR3 loop reads CASSYSKGTLTF. CDR3 DNA sequence: TGTGCCAGCAGTTACTCGAAAGGGACCCTGACTTTC.

Only a few counts were recorded for this clone. The genes are TRBV6-5 and TRBJ1-2; 8 bases map to TRBD1. In germline, CDR1 is MNHEY, CDR2 SVGAGI. The CDR3 runs 14 residues. V lost 5 bases to trimming and J lost 4 bases; unmatched junction nucleotides: 6. The CDR3 sequence is CASSRTGQGYGYTF. The CDR3 DNA reads TGTGCCAGCAGTCGGACAGGGCAGGGCTATGGCTACACCTTC.

CDR3 amino acids: CASGLVLSRTSGVLSYEQYF. In DNA form, the CDR3 reads TGTGCTAGTGGTTTGGTACTTTCCAGGACTAGCGGGGTGTTGTCCTACGAGCAGTACTTC. The chain recombines TRBV12-5 with TRBJ2-7; 12 nucleotides align to TRBD2. This CDR3 is built from 20 residues. V lost 0 bases, J lost 1 base, and 13 bases stayed unmatched. The germline CDR1 and CDR2 sequences are LGHNT and FRNRAP.

This chain joins TRBV30 and TRBJ1-2; TRBD1 agrees at 8 bases. CDR3 length equals 13 residues. Trimming at V came to 4 bases and at J to 1 base, leaving 2 bases not matched to a gene. The germline V gene encodes CDR1 GTSNPN and CDR2 SVGIG (reference sequence). CDR3 bases: TGTGCCTGGAACAGGGGGTTTAACTATGGCTACACCTTC. Amino acids: CAWNRGFNYGYTF.

The chain couples TRBV21-1 to TRBJ1-3. TRBV21-1 is described as a pseudogene. This CDR3 has 15 residues. CDR3 bases: TGTGCCAGCAACCTCTCTATCGAATTGGCATTCACCATATATTTT. Translating gives CASNLSIELAFTIYF.

The chain recombines TRBV5-1 with TRBJ2-3; TRBD1 matches at 7 bases. The germline CDR1 and CDR2 sequences are SGHRS and YFSETQ. CDR3 size: 16 residues. V trimming: 0 bases; J trimming: 2 bases; junction bases outside the gene matches: 6. The CDR3 protein is CASSLETGAHTDTQYF. Here the CDR3 DNA reads TGCGCCAGCAGCTTGGAAACAGGGGCCCACACAGATACGCAGTATTTT.

This clone was observed once. This chain joins TRBV29-1 and TRBJ2-3; 8 positions agree with TRBD1. V was clipped by 7 bases and J by 3 bases; unmatched bases: 6. Germline assignment: CDR1 SQVTM and CDR2 ANQGSEA. This CDR3 contains 13 residues. The CDR3 nucleotides read TGCAGCGCGCAGGGGGCGCGGACAGATACGCAGTATTTT. Residues: CSAQGARTDTQYF.

This clone was counted a single time. The chain links TRBV19 to TRBJ1-2; 7 nucleotides agree with TRBD1. The CDR3 is made up of 15 amino acids. CDR1 LNHDA and CDR2 SQIVND come from the germline V gene (reference sequence). Germline trimming cut 5 bases from V and 2 bases from J; bases unmatched to any gene: 8. CDR3 in DNA: TGTGCCAGTAGTGCGTCCGGGACAGAAAACTATGGCTACACCTTC. As protein: CASSASGTENYGYTF. Based on the CDR3 plus reference TRBV19 and TRBJ1-2, the full variable domain is DGGITQSPKYLFRKEGQNVTLSCEQNLNHDAMYWYRQDPGQGLRLIYYSQIVNDFQKGDIAEGYSVSREKKESFPLTVTSAQKNPTAFYLCASSASGTENYGYTFGSGTRLTVV.

The J gene is TRBJ2-7, the V gene TRBV6-1; 8 bases fit TRBD2. V lost 5 bases, J lost 6 bases, and 9 bases stayed unmatched. The CDR3 is 14 residues long. Per germline, CDR1 MNHNS and CDR2 SASEGT. The chain's CDR3 is CASSSRIAGTEQYF. CDR3 DNA sequence: TGTGCCAGCAGTTCTCGAATAGCGGGAACCGAGCAGTACTTC.

The chain has TRBV10-3 and TRBJ2-7; no clear D gene. The length of the CDR3 is 13 residues. Trimming removed 3 bases at V and 2 bases at J, with 8 bases between. Germline V CDR1 and CDR2: ENHRY, SYGVKD. The CDR3 coding sequence is TGTGCCATCAGTGATTTGGCACCCTACGAGCAGTACTTC. Its protein is CAISDLAPYEQYF.

The rearrangement uses TRBV19 and TRBJ2-7; 9 nucleotides match TRBD1. There are 14 residues in the CDR3. From germline, CDR1 is LNHDA and CDR2 SQIVND (reference sequence). The ends lost 5 bases at V and 0 bases at J; junction bases unmatched: 2. The CDR3 protein is CASSRDRDSYEQYF. The DNA of the CDR3 is TGTGCCAGTAGTCGGGACAGGGACTCCTACGAGCAGTACTTC.

This clone was detected only once. This chain connects TRBV7-2 to TRBJ1-2; D is uncertain. Germline V gene sequence: CDR1 SGHTA, CDR2 FQGNSA. This CDR3 is 16 amino acids long. V was cut by 1 base and J by 8 bases, with 20 bases left in between. CDR3 sequence (DNA): TGTGCCAGCAGCTTAGTGGGAGTTGTATCCGAAGTAGGCTACACCTTC. Amino acid sequence: CASSLVGVVSEVGYTF.

The rearrangement links TRBV7-2 to TRBJ1-2; no reliable D call. CDR3 length: 15 residues. V lost 3 bases to trimming and J lost 2 bases, with 13 bases between them. The germline V gene encodes CDR1 SGHTA and CDR2 FQGNSA. As DNA, the CDR3 is TGTGCCAGCAGCTTTACAACAGATATGAACTATGGCTACACCTTC. This codes for CASSFTTDMNYGYTF.

This chain uses TRBV11-3 with TRBJ1-2; D is perhaps TRBD1 (5 bases). Germline V gene sequence: CDR1 SGHNT, CDR2 YENEEA. This CDR3 is built from 13 residues. Between the trimmed V and J ends, which lost 1 base and 7 bases, there was a span of 10 bases. CDR3 bases: TGTGCCAGCAGCTTAGGGGACGGAGCTGGCTACACCTTC. Protein sequence: CASSLGDGAGYTF.

V gene TRBV4-3 combines with J gene TRBJ1-2, with D possibly TRBD1 on 5 matching bases. The CDR3 consists of 13 residues. Germline V gene lookup returns CDR1 LGHNA and CDR2 YSLEER. V lost 0 bases, J lost 5 bases, and 7 bases lay in between. The CDR3 protein is CASSQDRGYGYTF. The CDR3, as DNA: TGCGCCAGCAGCCAAGATCGGGGGTATGGCTACACCTTC.

This rearrangement joins TRBV5-8 to TRBJ1-2, with D possibly being TRBD1 (5 bases). The CDR3 extends over 14 amino acids. Trimming pared 0 bases from V and 5 bases from J, leaving 11 bases between. CDR1 SGHTS and CDR2 YDEGEE come from the germline V gene. The CDR3 bases are TGTGCCAGCAGCTTGGGCGTGGGGGTTTATGGCTACACCTTC. Its translation: CASSLGVGVYGYTF.

The chain recombines TRBV4-3 with TRBJ2-3, with 10 bases matching TRBD1. Germline V lookup: CDR1 LGHNA, CDR2 YSLEER. CDR3 length: 16 amino acids. V lost 3 bases, J lost 2 bases, and 5 bases stayed unmatched. The chain's CDR3 is CASSQFGTGVTDTQYF. DNA for the CDR3: TGCGCCAGCAGCCAGTTCGGGACAGGGGTCACAGATACGCAGTATTTT.

This chain joins TRBV5-6 and TRBJ2-1; a weak D match, TRBD1 (5 bases). CDR1 and CDR2 (germline): SGHDT, YYEEEE. The CDR3 consists of 15 residues. Trimming stripped 0 bases from V and 0 bases from J, with 7 bases between. The CDR3 coding sequence is TGTGCCAGCAGCTTGGGACAGAGCTCCTACAATGAGCAGTTCTTC. This codes for CASSLGQSSYNEQFF.

This chain joins TRBV19 and TRBJ1-6; no reliable D call. Between the trimmed V and J ends, which lost 4 bases and 6 bases, there was a span of 10 bases. There are 14 residues in the CDR3. Looked up from germline, CDR1 is LNHDA and CDR2 is SQIVND (reference sequence). CDR3 sequence reads: CASSTWEGNSPLHF. CDR3 DNA sequence: TGTGCCAGTAGTACCTGGGAAGGTAATTCACCCCTCCACTTT. Full variable domain (rest looked up from reference TRBV19 and TRBJ1-6): DGGITQSPKYLFRKEGQNVTLSCEQNLNHDAMYWYRQDPGQGLRLIYYSQIVNDFQKGDIAEGYSVSREKKESFPLTVTSAQKNPTAFYLCASSTWEGNSPLHFGNGTRLTVT.

The rearrangement joins TRBV7-6 to TRBJ2-2; 11 nucleotides line up with TRBD1. V trimming: 3 bases; J trimming: 6 bases; junction bases outside the gene matches: 12. The CDR3 totals 18 residues. Germline CDR1 SGHVS, CDR2 FNYEAQ. CDR3 loop: CASSFRTPGQGGSGELFF. CDR3 coding DNA: TGTGCCAGCAGCTTCCGAACCCCGGGACAGGGGGGGTCCGGGGAGCTGTTTTTT.

The chain links TRBV6-5 to TRBJ2-5; maybe TRBD1 (6 bases). This CDR3 contains 15 residues. The V and J ends lost 6 bases and 2 bases respectively, with 16 bases between them. CDR1 is MNHEY and CDR2 is SVGAGI in the germline V gene. CDR3 bases: TGTGCCAGCAGAGCACCACAAGGACAGCAAGAGACCCAGTACTTC. It translates to CASRAPQGQQETQYF.

The V gene is TRBV4-3, the J gene TRBJ2-1; TRBD2 aligns across 9 bases. CDR3 length equals 16 residues. The germline V gene encodes CDR1 LGHNA and CDR2 YSLEER. The ends lost 0 bases at V and 4 bases at J; junction bases unmatched: 4. The CDR3 region has the DNA TGCGCCAGCAGCCAAGATCTAGCGGGGCAGTACAATGAGCAGTTCTTC. It is translated as CASSQDLAGQYNEQFF.

This clone appeared once. This chain links TRBV7-2 with TRBJ1-1; a weak D match, TRBD1 (5 bases). In germline, CDR1 is SGHTA, CDR2 FQGNSA. V lost 5 bases and J lost 0, with 13 bases in between. The CDR3 extends over 15 amino acids. CDR3 in DNA: TGTGCCAGCAGCCCCGGGGGGGTTATGAACACTGAAGCTTTCTTT. Translated: CASSPGGVMNTEAFF.

The CDR3 here is CASSGGIVSYEQYF. CDR3 DNA: TGTGCCAGCAGTGGAGGGATCGTCTCCTACGAGCAGTACTTC. The rearrangement joins TRBV6-5 to TRBJ2-7; TRBD2 is a possible D gene (6 bases). This CDR3 contains 14 residues. Germline V lookup: CDR1 MNHEY, CDR2 SVGAGI. Trimming pared 5 bases from V and 0 bases from J, leaving 11 bases between.

The chain combines TRBV10-3 with TRBJ2-1; 7 nucleotides agree with TRBD2. From germline, CDR1 is ENHRY and CDR2 SYGVKD. The CDR3 runs 13 residues. Trimming at V came to 8 bases and at J to 0 bases, leaving 1 base not matched to a gene. CDR3 nucleotide sequence: TGTGCCATCGGCGGGAGCTCCTACAATGAGCAGTTCTTC. As protein: CAIGGSSYNEQFF.

The chain carries TRBV5-6 and TRBJ2-2; D is ambiguous. The CDR3 runs to 12 residues. Germline loops: CDR1 SGHDT, CDR2 YYEEEE. V lost 4 bases to trimming and J lost 3 bases, with 4 bases between them. The CDR3 sequence is CASSPYTGELFF. DNA for the CDR3: TGTGCCAGCAGCCCATACACCGGGGAGCTGTTTTTT.

The chain carries TRBV30 and TRBJ2-7; 7 bases agree with TRBD1. Germline CDR1 GTSNPN, CDR2 SVGIG (reference sequence). J was trimmed by 3 bases and V by 1 base; bases with no gene match: 9. The CDR3 covers 15 residues. The CDR3 here is CAWSGRDRSIYEQYF. CDR3 nucleotides: TGTGCCTGGAGTGGCCGGGACAGATCTATCTACGAGCAGTACTTC.